Presented here are 11 T cell receptor beta chains from one specimen sequenced in a study of T cell responses to AZD1222 COVID-19 vaccine (dated by TCRdb to 2020 to 2022). Receptor amplification or capture employed the immunoSEQ multiplex PCR assay. The table was pulled from immuneACCESS by TCRdb, which kept in-frame rearrangements only. Such tables lose some clones; where checked, under half of the loss comes from unresolved V genes, and the rest has no known cause. Counted in this sample were approximately 99,000 clones; around 83% of them appeared once. Of the sample, 3% to 3.5% falls within the top ten clones. The sample's time point label, in plain terms: baseline before first vaccination. The sequencing here drew on peripheral blood, taken on day 0 of AZD1222 vaccination. The origin of the receptors is an adult in good health.

The rearrangement uses TRBV19 and TRBJ1-2; D remains unclear. Trimming stripped 3 bases from V and 2 bases from J, with 7 bases between. This CDR3 comprises 13 residues. CDR1 and CDR2 from the germline V gene are LNHDA and SQIVND (reference sequence). The CDR3, as DNA: TGTGCCAGTAGTATGGTAGACAACTATGGCTACACCTTC. Translating it yields CASSMVDNYGYTF.

The chain couples TRBV7-8 to TRBJ1-5; D ambiguous. Looked up from germline, CDR1 is SGHVS and CDR2 is FQNEAQ. This CDR3 has 15 amino acids. V was cut by 2 bases and J by 0 bases, with 8 bases left in between. The CDR3 bases are TGTGCCAGCAGCTTACTGGAGATTAGCAATCAGCCCCAGCATTTT. Its protein product is CASSLLEISNQPQHF.

This sequence joins TRBV5-5 and TRBJ1-6, with D possibly TRBD1 on 6 matching bases. Trimming left V 4 bases short and J 6 bases short, with 14 bases between. This CDR3 has 15 residues. From germline, CDR1 is SGHKS and CDR2 YYEKEE (reference sequence). Here the CDR3 reads CASSAGALGNSPLHF. In nucleotides, the CDR3 is TGTGCCAGCAGCGCAGGGGCCCTAGGTAATTCACCCCTCCACTTT. The full variable domain, rest sourced from reference TRBV5-5 and TRBJ1-6, is DAGVTQSPTHLIKTRGQQVTLRCSPISGHKSVSWYQQVLGQGPQFIFQYYEKEERGRGNFPDRFSARQFPNYSSELNVNALLLGDSALYLCASSAGALGNSPLHFGNGTRLTVT.

This clone appeared a few times. The chain couples TRBV29-1 to TRBJ1-4; D perhaps matches TRBD1 (6 bases). CDR1 is SQVTM and CDR2 is ANQGSEA in the germline V gene. V was shortened by 7 bases and J by 8 bases, with 14 bases between the two germline ends. The CDR3 runs 12 residues. The CDR3 sequence: CSALGDTEKLFF. The CDR3 coding sequence is TGCAGCGCTCTCGGGGACACCGAAAAACTGTTTTTT.

The chain has TRBV7-3 and TRBJ1-2; 8 bases match TRBD1. This CDR3 region has 14 residues. Germline V gene data show CDR1 as SGHTA and CDR2 as FQGTGA. Losses at the gene ends were 0 bases for V and 8 bases for J; bases not matched to a gene: 5. The CDR3 DNA reads as TGTGCCAGCAGCTTAACGAGTCAGGGGGCCGGCTACACCTTC. Protein sequence: CASSLTSQGAGYTF.

J is TRBJ2-4 and V is TRBV6-6; 9 bases are a match to TRBD1. This CDR3 comprises 12 residues. Trimming took 6 bases from V and 7 from J; bases not matched to a gene: 1. Looked up from germline, CDR1 is MNHNY and CDR2 is SVGAGI (reference sequence). DNA for the CDR3: TGTGCCAGCAGGGGGACAGGGAACATTCAGTACTTC. Protein sequence: CASRGTGNIQYF.

This chain joins TRBV28 and TRBJ2-2, with 12 bases identical to TRBD2. Losses at the gene ends were 3 bases for V and 2 bases for J; bases not matched to a gene: 7. This CDR3 spans 18 amino acids. Germline values: CDR1 MDHEN, CDR2 SYDVKM. The CDR3 region is CASSFWLAGGPNTGELFF. The CDR3 nucleotides read TGTGCCAGCAGTTTTTGGCTAGCGGGGGGGCCCAACACCGGGGAGCTGTTTTTT.

The V call is TRBV7-2, the J call TRBJ2-5; D is ambiguous. Per the germline V gene, CDR1 is SGHTA and CDR2 is FQGNSA. The ends were cut back, 1 base at V and 5 bases at J, with 8 bases in the middle. This CDR3 contains 13 residues. The CDR3 sequence is CASSLGRVETQYF. The CDR3 DNA follows: TGTGCCAGCAGCTTAGGAAGGGTTGAGACCCAGTACTTC.

The rearrangement joins TRBV6-5 to TRBJ2-7, with D perhaps assigned TRBD1 or TRBD2 (5 bases each). The V gene's germline CDR1 is MNHEY and CDR2 SVGAGI. The CDR3 has 15 amino acids. V was trimmed by 5 bases and J by 2 bases, leaving 16 bases between them. The CDR3, as DNA: TGTGCCAGCAGTCTAGAGGGGATAACCCCCTACGAGCAGTACTTC. Its protein product is CASSLEGITPYEQYF.

This clone was seen more than once but under ten times. V usage is TRBV2 and J usage is TRBJ1-4, with a tentative D call TRBD1 (6 bases). The CDR3 length is 16 residues. The ends were cut back, 2 bases at V and 4 bases at J, with 14 bases in the middle. CDR1 and CDR2 from the germline V gene are SNHLY and FYNNEI. CDR3 loop: CASSESGARINEKLFF. CDR3 DNA sequence: TGTGCCAGCAGTGAATCGGGGGCGCGGATTAATGAAAAACTGTTTTTT.

The gene calls are TRBV28 and TRBJ2-7; D unresolved. V lost 7 bases, J lost 7 bases, and 11 bases lay in between. In germline, CDR1 is MDHEN, CDR2 SYDVKM. This CDR3 spans 11 amino acids. CDR3 loop: CASNSLGEQYF. DNA of the CDR3: TGTGCCAGCAACTCTCTTGGGGAGCAGTACTTC.